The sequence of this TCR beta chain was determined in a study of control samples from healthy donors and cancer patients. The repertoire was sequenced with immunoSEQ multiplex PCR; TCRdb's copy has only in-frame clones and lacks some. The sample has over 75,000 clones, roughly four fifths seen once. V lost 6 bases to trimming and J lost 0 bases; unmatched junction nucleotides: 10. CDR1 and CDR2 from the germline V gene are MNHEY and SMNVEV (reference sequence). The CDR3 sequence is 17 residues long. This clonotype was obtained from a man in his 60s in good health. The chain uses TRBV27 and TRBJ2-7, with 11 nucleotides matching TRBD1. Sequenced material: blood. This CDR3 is CASRGLGQGESSYEQYF. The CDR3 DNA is TGTGCCAGCAGGGGTTTGGGACAGGGGGAAAGCTCCTACGAGCAGTACTTC.